The sample holds a few counts of the clone carrying this T cell receptor (beta chain). This sample was taken from a study of identical twins. The CDR3 is 16 residues long. V gave up 2 bases and J gave up 2 bases, with 15 bases separating them. Germline values: CDR1 SGHDN, CDR2 FVKESK. Template switching added a universal primer site; cDNA carried unique molecular identifiers. TCRdb itself ran the 5' RACE reads through MiXCR, one entry per CDR3 protein. The repertoire consists of 550,000 to 700,000 distinct CDR3 sequences, with approximately 10% occurring once and the leading ten covering more than 2.5%. These sequences were also reported in another study, on yellow fever vaccine responses in identical twins.

Material: PBMCs. The TCR originated in a woman aged 18-29 years in good health. V is TRBV14 and J is TRBJ2-5, with D hard to call. The CDR3 sequence is CASSQIRVRPQETQYF. The CDR3 DNA reads TGTGCCAGCAGCCAAATAAGAGTGCGGCCTCAAGAGACCCAGTACTTC.